These T cell receptor beta chains were read from a single sample in a study of blood T cell repertoires in COVID-19. Profiled with immunoSEQ multiplex PCR; TCRdb holds only in-frame clones, not every one. The sample lists fewer than 300,000 clones; around 89% were seen once. Sequenced sample: peripheral blood. These TCRs come from a man aged 30 to 39 with acute or convalescent COVID-19. CDR3s include the opening cysteine and the closing phenylalanine or tryptophan. The D gene is left open where the match is weak. Where a row states a size, it is once, few, many or the class of an expanded clone; other rows omit it.

d_call	v_call	j_call	clone_size	cdr3_nt	cdr3_aa
.	TRBV28	TRBJ1-1	.	TGTGCCAGCTATGGAGGAGCCATTAACACTGAAGCTTTCTTT	CASYGGAINTEAFF
.	TRBV19	TRBJ2-7	.	TGTGCCAGTAGTCCAAGCCCCTACGAGCAGTACTTC	CASSPSPYEQYF
.	TRBV27	TRBJ1-6	.	TGTGCCAGCAGTTTTTTAACAGAGAATTCACCCCTCCACTTT	CASSFLTENSPLHF
TRBD1	TRBV6-5	TRBJ1-2	.	TGTGCCAGCAGCTACAGGGGGCCCCACTATGGCTACACCTTC	CASSYRGPHYGYTF
.	TRBV9	TRBJ1-1	.	TGTGCCAGCAGCCCCCACCGGGGGGGACTCATGAACACTGAAGCTTTCTTT	CASSPHRGGLMNTEAFF
TRBD2	TRBV9	TRBJ2-5	.	TGTGCCAGCAGCGTTGGGACTAGCGGGGGGGGTCGAGAGACCCAGTACTTC	CASSVGTSGGGRETQYF
.	TRBV5-1	TRBJ2-3	.	TGCGCCAGCTCCCCCGTGGGAGGTAGGACAGATACGCAGTATTTT	CASSPVGGRTDTQYF
TRBD2	TRBV28	TRBJ2-7	.	TGTGCCAGCAGGCCGGGACTAGCGGCCGAGCAGTACTTC	CASRPGLAAEQYF
.	TRBV6-2/TRBV6-3	TRBJ1-1	.	TGTGCCAGCAGTTACACACCAAACACTGAAGCTTTCTTT	CASSYTPNTEAFF
.	TRBV7-3	TRBJ2-5	.	TGTGCCAGCAGCTCCTCAGGGGTACCGGGCGAGACCCAGTACTTC	CASSSSGVPGETQYF
TRBD2	TRBV7-2	TRBJ2-1	.	TGTGCCAGCAGCGACCGACTAGCAAGGTCCCGGTTCTTC	CASSDRLARSRFF
.	TRBV28	TRBJ1-2	.	TGTGCCAGCACACTAGGAGCCGGGAGCTATGGCTACACCTTC	CASTLGAGSYGYTF
.	TRBV6-2/TRBV6-3	TRBJ2-7	once	TGTGCCAGCAGCGCGGGGCTACGTGAGCAGTACTTC	CASSAGLREQYF
TRBD1	TRBV2	TRBJ2-2	.	TGTGCCAGCAGCGGTGGGACAGGGAGGACCGGGGAGCTGTTTTTT	CASSGGTGRTGELFF
.	TRBV6-5	TRBJ1-1	.	TGTGCCAGCAGTCTAACAGGGCGGGACACTGAAGCTTTCTTT	CASSLTGRDTEAFF
TRBD2	TRBV28	TRBJ2-3	few	TGTGCCAGCAGTGCTAGCGGGAGGGCCAAAGATACGCAGTATTTT	CASSASGRAKDTQYF
TRBD2	TRBV28	TRBJ2-1	.	TGTGCCAGCCGAGCGGGAGCCTCCTACAATGAGCAGTTCTTC	CASRAGASYNEQFF
.	TRBV7-9	TRBJ2-1	.	TGTGCCAGCAGTTCTGTCTTGACCCGGGAGTGGAATGAGCAGTTCTTC	CASSSVLTREWNEQFF
TRBD1	TRBV30	TRBJ1-1	.	TGTGCCTGGGGACAGGGTTTGAACACTGAAGCTTTCTTT	CAWGQGLNTEAFF
.	TRBV6-5	TRBJ2-7	.	TGTGCCAGCACGGACGTCGGGATAAAAAACGAGCAGTACTTC	CASTDVGIKNEQYF
.	TRBV25-1	TRBJ1-2	.	TGTGCCAGCAGTGACGAATTGCGGAGTCTGTATGGCTACACCTTC	CASSDELRSLYGYTF
.	TRBV27	TRBJ1-5	.	TGTGCCAGCAGTTTTCATGGAGGCAGCAATCAGCCCCAGCATTTT	CASSFHGGSNQPQHF
TRBD1	TRBV14	TRBJ1-1	.	TGTGCCAGCACCCGAAGGGGACAGGTAACCACTGAAGCTTTCTTT	CASTRRGQVTTEAFF
TRBD1	TRBV28	TRBJ2-1	.	TGTGCCAGCCCGCCCCCTCCGGGACAGGGGTCCTCCAATGAGCAGTTCTTC	CASPPPPGQGSSNEQFF
.	TRBV11-2	TRBJ1-2	.	TGTGCCAGCAGCATTAACCCCAGGGGTGAAGGGAGCTACACCTTC	CASSINPRGEGSYTF
TRBD1	TRBV5-4	TRBJ1-3	.	TGTGCCAGCAGACCCGCAGGGGGGAGTGGAAACACCATATATTTT	CASRPAGGSGNTIYF
TRBD1	TRBV7-9	TRBJ2-7	.	TGTGCCAGCAGCCAGATGGACAGGGGTTACGAGCAGTACTTC	CASSQMDRGYEQYF
.	TRBV5-4	TRBJ2-2	.	TGTGCCAGCAGCTTGGATCCGGGGGCGAACACCGGGGAGCTGTTTTTT	CASSLDPGANTGELFF